These 2 T cell receptor beta chains were sequenced from one sample in a study of early T cells in non-severe SARS-CoV-2 infection. TCRdb analysed the 5' RACE reads with MiXCR anew, one entry per CDR3 protein. The sample contains roughly 30,000 distinct CDR3 sequences, approximately 5% of which appear only once. Sequenced sample: whole blood. The receptors were sampled from an adult who was a healthcare worker with PCR-confirmed SARS-CoV-2 infection or an uninfected control (not recorded which).

A few counts support this clonotype. The chain employs TRBV27 and TRBJ2-7, with D maybe TRBD1 (5 bases). This CDR3 comprises 14 residues. Germline V gives CDR1 MNHEY, CDR2 SMNVEV (reference sequence). Trimming cost V 0 bases and J 5 bases, with 11 bases left between them. The CDR3 region is CASSLSRQGHEQYF. CDR3 in DNA: TGTGCCAGCAGTTTATCGAGGCAGGGCCACGAGCAGTACTTC.

This clonotype has ten or more counts. This chain connects TRBV11-2 to TRBJ2-7, with D uncertain. V lost 3 bases and J 0 bases, leaving 12 bases between the germline ends. The CDR3 contains 15 residues. Per the germline V gene, CDR1 is SGHAT and CDR2 is FQNNGV. The CDR3 loop is CASSFPPGTSYEQYF. The CDR3 coding sequence is TGTGCCAGCAGCTTCCCCCCGGGTACCTCCTACGAGCAGTACTTC.